This is a list of T cell receptor beta chains from one sample in a study of T-cell reconstitution after alpha-beta-depleted transplantation in children. TCRdb re-derived calls from the PCR reads in MiXCR, one entry per CDR3 protein. The table shows about 200,000 distinct CDR3 sequences, with 5.5% to 7% occurring only once. The input for sequencing was PBMCs, taken before TCRalphabeta/CD19-depleted stem cell transplant. The receptors originated from a girl in the first two years of life with combined immunodeficiency, due to receive a stem cell transplant. CDR3s include the opening cysteine and the closing phenylalanine or tryptophan. D genes are given only for firm matches. Only part of the rows carry a size: once, few, many, or a class if the clone is expanded.

size: many; J: TRBJ2-1; D: -; V: TRBV12-3/TRBV12-4; CDR3: CASSLLGPAYNEQFF; DNA: TGTGCCAGCAGTTTATTGGGGCCGGCCTACAATGAGCAGTTCTTC
size: many; J: TRBJ2-5; D: -; V: TRBV7-9; CDR3: CASSRGGREQETQYF; DNA: TGTGCCAGCAGCAGGGGTGGCAGGGAACAAGAGACCCAGTACTTC
size: -; J: TRBJ2-1; D: -; V: TRBV28; CDR3: CASSRPWPYNEQFF; DNA: TGTGCCAGCAGCCGCCCGTGGCCCTACAATGAGCAGTTCTTC
size: many; J: TRBJ2-2; D: TRBD1; V: TRBV28; CDR3: CASSLQGQGELFF; DNA: TGTGCCAGCAGTCTTCAGGGACAGGGGGAGCTGTTTTTT
size: many; J: TRBJ2-4; D: TRBD2; V: TRBV20-1; CDR3: CSASLRLALNIQYF; DNA: TGCAGTGCTAGTTTGCGACTAGCGTTAAACATTCAGTACTTC
size: many; J: TRBJ2-7; D: TRBD2; V: TRBV12-3/TRBV12-4; CDR3: CASRYLAGGVYEQYF; DNA: TGTGCCAGCAGATATCTAGCGGGAGGTGTCTACGAGCAGTACTTC
size: many; J: TRBJ1-1; D: -; V: TRBV7-2; CDR3: CASSPSGWGTEAFF; DNA: TGTGCCAGCAGCCCCTCCGGGTGGGGAACTGAAGCTTTCTTT
size: -; J: TRBJ2-5; D: -; V: TRBV4-1; CDR3: CASSQVPGYQETQYF; DNA: TGCGCCAGCAGCCAAGTTCCCGGGTACCAAGAGACCCAGTACTTC
size: many; J: TRBJ2-5; D: TRBD2; V: TRBV7-2; CDR3: CASSVSSGRWETQYF; DNA: TGTGCCAGCAGCGTATCTAGCGGGAGGTGGGAGACCCAGTACTTC
size: many; J: TRBJ2-3; D: -; V: TRBV7-9; CDR3: CASSLSLTLDTQYF; DNA: TGTGCCAGCAGCTTATCGCTAACTTTGGATACGCAGTATTTT
size: many; J: TRBJ2-3; D: -; V: TRBV29-1; CDR3: CSATSTDTQYF; DNA: TGCAGCGCTACTAGCACAGATACGCAGTATTTT
size: many; J: TRBJ2-7; D: -; V: TRBV7-3; CDR3: CASIHYRLDYEQYF; DNA: TGTGCCAGCATCCACTATCGACTAGACTACGAGCAGTACTTC
size: many; J: TRBJ1-5; D: -; V: TRBV28; CDR3: CASSSPWQGNQPQHF; DNA: TGTGCCAGCAGTTCCCCATGGCAGGGCAATCAGCCCCAGCATTTT
size: many; J: TRBJ2-3; D: TRBD2; V: TRBV11-2; CDR3: CASSLVGLAGASPDTQYF; DNA: TGTGCCAGCAGCTTAGTCGGACTAGCGGGAGCGTCCCCAGATACGCAGTATTTT
size: -; J: TRBJ2-1; D: TRBD2; V: TRBV7-6; CDR3: CASSPLAGGLRTNEQFF; DNA: TGTGCCAGCAGCCCACTAGCGGGAGGCCTCCGGACCAATGAGCAGTTCTTC
size: -; J: TRBJ1-1; D: -; V: TRBV20-1; CDR3: CSARDRKGAENTEAFF; DNA: TGCAGTGCTAGAGATCGCAAAGGGGCGGAGAACACTGAAGCTTTCTTT
size: many; J: TRBJ2-7; D: -; V: TRBV11-1; CDR3: CASSSLLYEQYF; DNA: TGTGCCAGCAGCTCCCTCCTCTACGAGCAGTACTTC
size: many; J: TRBJ2-1; D: -; V: TRBV29-1; CDR3: CSVRPGLTLFHEQFF; DNA: TGCAGCGTTCGCCCGGGACTCACACTTTTCCATGAGCAGTTCTTC
size: many; J: TRBJ2-7; D: -; V: TRBV20-1; CDR3: CSARDTYEQYF; DNA: TGCAGTGCTAGAGATACCTACGAGCAGTACTTC
size: few; J: TRBJ2-2; D: TRBD2; V: TRBV4-1; CDR3: CASSQVDSGIAGVDGELFF; DNA: TGCGCCAGCAGCCAAGTAGATAGCGGGATAGCGGGGGTGGACGGGGAGCTGTTTTTT
size: many; J: TRBJ2-5; D: TRBD2; V: TRBV27; CDR3: CASSLVAGVFGTQYF; DNA: TGTGCCAGCAGTTTGGTAGCGGGAGTGTTTGGGACCCAGTACTTC
size: many; J: TRBJ2-1; D: TRBD1; V: TRBV4-1; CDR3: CASSQGQGIEQFF; DNA: TGCGCCAGCAGCCAGGGACAGGGGATTGAGCAGTTCTTC
size: many; J: TRBJ1-2; D: -; V: TRBV3-1; CDR3: CASSPRSESAYTF; DNA: TGTGCCAGCAGCCCGAGGTCAGAGTCTGCCTACACCTTC
size: many; J: TRBJ1-3; D: -; V: TRBV12-3/TRBV12-4; CDR3: CASTSDTIYF; DNA: TGTGCCAGCACCTCGGACACCATATATTTT
size: many; J: TRBJ2-3; D: TRBD2; V: TRBV27; CDR3: CASSLTSGVSTDTQYF; DNA: TGTGCCAGCAGTCTGACTAGCGGGGTTTCCACAGATACGCAGTATTTT
size: many; J: TRBJ2-3; D: TRBD2; V: TRBV29-1; CDR3: CSVPTSGSTDTQYF; DNA: TGCAGCGTGCCTACTAGCGGGAGTACAGATACGCAGTATTTT
size: many; J: TRBJ2-7; D: -; V: TRBV4-2; CDR3: CASSQVVGDYEQYF; DNA: TGTGCCAGCAGCCAAGTAGTGGGTGACTACGAGCAGTACTTC
size: many; J: TRBJ2-5; D: TRBD2; V: TRBV10-3; CDR3: CAISGGLAGTGETQYF; DNA: TGTGCCATCAGTGGGGGACTAGCGGGGACCGGAGAGACCCAGTACTTC
size: many; J: TRBJ2-2; D: -; V: TRBV2; CDR3: CASSERGRVSNTGELFF; DNA: TGTGCCAGCAGTGAAAGGGGCAGGGTTTCCAACACCGGGGAGCTGTTTTTT
size: many; J: TRBJ1-2; D: -; V: TRBV28; CDR3: CASRLQGLTYGYTF; DNA: TGTGCCAGCCGCCTCCAGGGGTTGACCTATGGCTACACCTTC
size: many; J: TRBJ2-5; D: -; V: TRBV12-3/TRBV12-4; CDR3: CASSHSGEETQYF; DNA: TGTGCCAGCAGTCATAGCGGAGAAGAGACCCAGTACTTC
size: many; J: TRBJ2-1; D: -; V: TRBV29-1; CDR3: CSVLDRYNEQFF; DNA: TGCAGCGTTTTGGACAGATACAATGAGCAGTTCTTC
size: many; J: TRBJ2-7; D: -; V: TRBV20-1; CDR3: CSARVKDEQYF; DNA: TGCAGTGCTAGAGTTAAGGACGAGCAGTACTTC
size: many; J: TRBJ1-2; D: -; V: TRBV27; CDR3: CASRHSLHYGYTF; DNA: TGTGCCAGCAGACACAGCCTTCACTATGGCTACACCTTC
size: many; J: TRBJ2-1; D: -; V: TRBV2; CDR3: CASRDNEQFF; DNA: TGTGCCAGCAGGGACAATGAGCAGTTCTTC
size: many; J: TRBJ1-5; D: -; V: TRBV20-1; CDR3: CSARRDDQNNQPQHF; DNA: TGCAGTGCTAGAAGAGATGATCAGAACAATCAGCCCCAGCATTTT
size: many; J: TRBJ2-7; D: TRBD1; V: TRBV29-1; CDR3: CSGQGAGEQYF; DNA: TGCAGCGGACAGGGGGCCGGTGAGCAGTACTTC
size: many; J: TRBJ2-1; D: -; V: TRBV24-1; CDR3: CATSDLPSADEQFF; DNA: TGTGCCACCAGTGATTTGCCCTCGGCGGATGAGCAGTTCTTC
size: many; J: TRBJ1-2; D: -; V: TRBV28; CDR3: CASTRGLGYGYTF; DNA: TGTGCCAGCACGAGGGGACTGGGCTATGGCTACACCTTC
size: many; J: TRBJ1-2; D: -; V: TRBV29-1; CDR3: CSAADPGGYTF; DNA: TGCAGCGCCGCGGACCCTGGAGGCTACACCTTC
size: many; J: TRBJ1-2; D: -; V: TRBV29-1; CDR3: CSVTGVTNYGYTF; DNA: TGCAGCGTAACAGGCGTTACTAACTATGGCTACACCTTC
size: few; J: TRBJ2-1; D: -; V: TRBV4-3; CDR3: CASSTMTLDEQFF; DNA: TGCGCCAGCAGCACCATGACTCTCGACGAGCAGTTCTTC
size: many; J: TRBJ2-1; D: -; V: TRBV27; CDR3: CASSLRGSVYNEQFF; DNA: TGTGCCAGCAGTTTAAGAGGTAGCGTCTACAATGAGCAGTTCTTC
size: many; J: TRBJ2-2; D: -; V: TRBV3-1; CDR3: CASSQVLAELFF; DNA: TGTGCCAGCAGCCAAGTCTTGGCCGAACTGTTTTTT
size: few; J: TRBJ1-1; D: TRBD1; V: TRBV5-5; CDR3: CASSLTYRGKLRTEAFF; DNA: TGTGCCAGCAGCTTAACCTACAGGGGGAAATTGAGGACTGAAGCTTTCTTT
size: many; J: TRBJ2-5; D: TRBD2; V: TRBV9; CDR3: CASSVSGGAETQYF; DNA: TGTGCCAGCAGCGTTAGCGGGGGCGCGGAGACCCAGTACTTC
size: many; J: TRBJ2-1; D: -; V: TRBV20-1; CDR3: CSAALQGGDEQFF; DNA: TGCAGTGCCGCCCTCCAGGGCGGCGATGAGCAGTTCTTC
size: many; J: TRBJ2-1; D: TRBD2; V: TRBV7-9; CDR3: CASSPPERGLYNEQFF; DNA: TGTGCCAGCAGCCCCCCCGAGCGGGGGCTCTACAATGAGCAGTTCTTC
size: many; J: TRBJ2-7; D: -; V: TRBV20-1; CDR3: CSAPDSGGPYEQYF; DNA: TGCAGTGCTCCCGATAGCGGAGGCCCCTACGAGCAGTACTTC
size: many; J: TRBJ2-3; D: -; V: TRBV12-5; CDR3: CASGLDFPVSDTQYF; DNA: TGTGCTAGTGGTTTGGACTTTCCGGTTTCGGATACGCAGTATTTT
size: -; J: TRBJ1-1; D: -; V: TRBV10-3; CDR3: CAISESPGPLNTEAFF; DNA: TGTGCCATCAGTGAATCACCGGGACCCCTGAACACTGAAGCTTTCTTT